This T cell receptor (beta chain) was recorded in a study of cytomegalovirus exposure and HLA in healthy donors. Study-level results: There were some 150 TCR beta chains listed as cytomegalovirus-associated. Reportedly, diagnosis of cytomegalovirus status by the classifier showed high specificity and sensitivity.

Points on this clone: No antigen is known for it.

V lost 4 bases to trimming and J lost 10 bases; unmatched junction nucleotides: 13. Germline loops: CDR1 SGHNT, CDR2 YYREEE (reference sequence). The CDR3 sequence is 16 residues long. This table comes from immunoSEQ multiplex PCR, and its TCRdb copy is limited to in-frame clones, with some not included. In the table there are 140,000 to 150,000 clones, about 95% of which are singletons. Separation from the roughly 600-subject first cohort characterized the roughly 110-subject validation cohort, to which the donors belonged. The TCR sequence derives from a man between 18 and 29 years old in good health and CMV-seropositive. This chain uses TRBV5-4 with TRBJ2-1; 11 nucleotides agree with TRBD2. Sequencing input: PBMCs. Here the CDR3 reads CASSRPGLAVRGEQFF. The CDR3 DNA sequence: TGTGCCAGCAGCCGACCGGGACTAGCGGTGAGGGGGGAGCAGTTCTTC.